A single sample is the source of the 2 T cell receptor beta chains below, sequenced in a study of T cell responses to AZD1222 COVID-19 vaccine. Sequencing was performed with immunoSEQ multiplex PCR; in TCRdb, only in-frame clones are kept and a portion is missing. The sample holds 140,000 or so clones, just under 95% seen once. The specimen was peripheral blood, collected on day 0 of AZD1222 vaccination. The receptors come from an adult in good health.

The rearrangement joins TRBV4-2 to TRBJ2-5; D is perhaps TRBD2 (7 bases). The V gene's germline CDR1 is LGHNA and CDR2 YNFKEQ. The CDR3 is 13 amino acids. V was pared by 6 bases and J by 4 bases, with 12 bases between. DNA of the CDR3: TGTGCCAGCAGTCAACGGGGGGCAGAGACCCAGTACTTC. Its translation is CASSQRGAETQYF.

V is TRBV10-2 and J is TRBJ2-7; no definite D call. The CDR3 covers 12 residues. Germline V gene lookup returns CDR1 WSHSY and CDR2 SAAADI. V lost 4 bases and J 3 bases, leaving 7 bases between the germline ends. For the CDR3, the DNA is TGCGCCAGCAGTGTAATCTACTACGAGCAGTACTTC. This codes for CASSVIYYEQYF.